The 26 T cell receptor beta chains in this list originate from one sample, sequenced in a study of Graves' ophthalmopathy and Graves' hyperthyroidism. Scientists amplified the TCR beta CDR3 regions from RNA transcripts. HTBI primers served in a first-round RT-PCR, which a second-round multiplex PCR followed. MiXCR, applied by TCRdb to the multiplex PCR reads, yields one record per CDR3 protein. Among almost 750,000 distinct CDR3 sequences, around 40% were seen once, and the ten largest hold 44%. Input material: peripheral blood. The receptor set was obtained from an adult man with Graves' ophthalmopathy.

The chain uses TRBV10-3 and TRBJ2-5; 7 bases agree with TRBD2. The germline gives CDR1 ENHRY, CDR2 SYGVKD. Unmatched junction bases numbered 4, after V lost 10 bases and J lost 2 bases. This CDR3 is 12 amino acids long. CDR3 nucleotides: TGTGCCAGCGGGGACTATCAAGAGACCCAGTACTTC. Its translation: CASGDYQETQYF.

V and J are TRBV7-2 and TRBJ2-7; TRBD2 matches 9 bases. V was pared by 2 bases and J by 3 bases, with 5 bases of the junction left unmatched. Germline V gives CDR1 SGHTA, CDR2 FQGNSA. The CDR3 sequence is 15 residues long. The CDR3 region has the DNA TGTGCCAGCAGCTTAAAGCGGGGGGACCTCTACGAGCAGTACTTC. Translated: CASSLKRGDLYEQYF.

The gene calls are TRBV10-3 and TRBJ1-2; TRBD1 matches 9 bases. Germline lookup yields CDR1 ENHRY and CDR2 SYGVKD. The V and J ends lost 10 bases and 4 bases, in that order; junction bases with no gene match: 4. CDR3 length: 12 amino acids. The CDR3 sequence: CASGTGPYGYTF. In DNA form, the CDR3 reads TGTGCCAGTGGGACAGGGCCCTATGGCTACACCTTC.

This clonotype has only a few counts. In DNA, the CDR3 is TGTGCCAGCAGCTTAGTGTACGGGGGGAGCACTGAAGCTTTCTTT. Its translation is CASSLVYGGSTEAFF. The genes are TRBV7-9 and TRBJ1-1; TRBD1 might be the D (5 bases). This CDR3 has 15 residues. Trimming removed 1 base at V and 4 bases at J, with 13 bases between. Germline CDR1 SEHNR, CDR2 FQNEAQ (reference sequence).

At least ten counts were recorded for this clonotype. The chain couples TRBV19 to TRBJ1-1, with D possibly TRBD1 on 6 matching bases. V was trimmed by 7 bases and J by 0 bases, leaving 12 bases between them. This CDR3 spans 14 amino acids. CDR1 is LNHDA and CDR2 is SQIVND in the germline V gene (reference sequence). This CDR3 is CASIPDSMNTEAFF. Written as DNA, the CDR3 is TGTGCCAGTATCCCGGACAGCATGAACACTGAAGCTTTCTTT.

This rearrangement joins TRBV20-1 to TRBJ2-2; D remains unclear. CDR3 size: 15 residues. Germline CDR1 reads DFQATT; CDR2 reads SNEGSKA (reference sequence). V lost 1 base, J lost 0 bases, and 9 bases lay in between. Here the CDR3 DNA reads TGCAGTGCTAGAGTCCCAGTCGCGAACACCGGGGAGCTGTTTTTT. Its translation is CSARVPVANTGELFF.

A single count supports this clonotype. This chain connects TRBV20-1 to TRBJ1-4; TRBD1 agrees at 10 bases. The CDR3 totals 13 residues. Losses at the gene ends were 5 bases for V and 7 bases for J; bases not matched to a gene: 4. Looked up from germline, CDR1 is DFQATT and CDR2 is SNEGSKA (reference sequence). The CDR3 region has the DNA TGCAGTGCTGGGGACAGGGGCATTGAAAAACTGTTTTTT. As protein: CSAGDRGIEKLFF.

This clonotype has a count of ten or more. V usage is TRBV7-2 and J usage is TRBJ2-7; 11 bases agree with TRBD2. The CDR3 runs 15 residues. The V segment lost 5 bases and the J segment 4 bases; nucleotides outside the gene matches: 7. Germline values: CDR1 SGHTA, CDR2 FQGNSA. CDR3 in amino acids: CASSVTSGRQYEQYF. DNA of the CDR3: TGTGCCAGCAGCGTCACTAGCGGGAGACAGTACGAGCAGTACTTC.

This clonotype was seen many times. This rearrangement joins TRBV7-9 to TRBJ1-4, with a weak D call TRBD1 (5 bases). The CDR3 is 15 residues long. Germline CDR1 reads SEHNR; CDR2 reads FQNEAQ (reference sequence). V lost 4 bases, J lost 0 bases, and 9 bases lay in between. The CDR3 loop is CASSSGFATNEKLFF. The CDR3, as DNA: TGTGCCAGCAGCTCAGGGTTTGCAACTAATGAAAAACTGTTTTTT.

This chain links TRBV4-2 with TRBJ1-5; no clear D. The CDR3 is 14 amino acids. V was shortened by 0 bases and J by 6 bases, with 9 bases between the two germline ends. Germline V gene lookup returns CDR1 LGHNA and CDR2 YNFKEQ. The CDR3 DNA is TGTGCCAGCAGCCAAGATGGGAAGGGTCAGCCCCAGCATTTT. It yields the protein CASSQDGKGQPQHF.

The chain carries TRBV5-1 and TRBJ2-7, with 7 bases lining up with TRBD1. The V and J ends lost 4 bases and 0 bases, in that order; junction bases with no gene match: 13. Germline CDR1 SGHRS, CDR2 YFSETQ. This CDR3 is 17 amino acids long. The CDR3 nucleotides read TGCGCCAGCAGCGAGGGAAGGACAGGCCAAAACTCCTACGAGCAGTACTTC. This sequence encodes CASSEGRTGQNSYEQYF.

This clonotype has a count of ten or more. J is TRBJ1-5 and V is TRBV7-2; 8 nucleotides agree with TRBD1. The trim removed 3 bases at V and 4 bases at J, leaving 8 bases unmatched. Germline V lookup: CDR1 SGHTA, CDR2 FQGNSA. The CDR3 consists of 16 residues. The CDR3 loop is CASSLALTGVNQPQHF. DNA for the CDR3: TGTGCCAGCAGCTTGGCCCTGACAGGGGTAAATCAGCCCCAGCATTTT. The full variable domain, rest sourced from reference TRBV7-2 and TRBJ1-5, is GAGVSQSPSNKVTEKGKDVELRCDPISGHTALYWYRQSLGQGLEFLIYFQGNSAPDKSGLPSDRFSAERTGGSVSTLTIQRTQQEDSAVYLCASSLALTGVNQPQHFGDGTRLSIL.

The chain combines TRBV4-2 with TRBJ2-7; 9 positions agree with TRBD1. Germline CDR1 reads LGHNA; CDR2 reads YNFKEQ. This CDR3 region has 15 residues. Losses at the gene ends were 1 base for V and 4 bases for J; bases not matched to a gene: 5. The DNA of the CDR3 is TGTGCCAGCAGCCAAGGCTACGGGACAGGGTACGAGCAGTACTTC. Its protein is CASSQGYGTGYEQYF.

V is TRBV2 and J is TRBJ2-7; 7 bases fit TRBD2. CDR3 length equals 13 residues. Looked up from germline, CDR1 is SNHLY and CDR2 is FYNNEI. J gave up 5 bases and V 8 bases, and 9 bases lay outside the gene matches. The CDR3 coding sequence is TGTGCCAGCCATTGGGGGGGGAACGACGAGCAGTACTTC. It encodes CASHWGGNDEQYF.

This clonotype was counted ten times or more. In nucleotides, the CDR3 is TGTGCCAGCAGCTTCGGTCTTGGAGAGACCCAGTACTTC. It translates to CASSFGLGETQYF. V usage is TRBV7-2 and J usage is TRBJ2-5; D remains unclear. Germline V gene data show CDR1 as SGHTA and CDR2 as FQGNSA. Trimming shortened V by 3 bases and J by 4 bases, and 9 bases separated the two germline ends. The CDR3 has 13 residues.

J is TRBJ1-6 and V is TRBV14; no clear D. The CDR3 runs to 14 residues. Germline V lookup: CDR1 SGHDN, CDR2 FVKESK. The V gene lost 1 base and the J gene lost 9 bases, with 10 bases spanning the gap. The CDR3 protein is CASSQVHLVSPLHF. The CDR3 region has the DNA TGTGCCAGCAGCCAAGTGCATTTGGTTTCACCCCTCCACTTT.

V is TRBV2 and J is TRBJ1-2; D unclear. Germline V gene sequence: CDR1 SNHLY, CDR2 FYNNEI. The CDR3 is 13 residues long. V gave up 6 bases and J gave up 4 bases, with 12 bases separating them. The CDR3 DNA is TGTGCCAGCAGCCAAGAAGATGTCTATGGCTACACCTTC. It codes for CASSQEDVYGYTF.

The chain is built from TRBV5-1 and TRBJ1-1; 9 nucleotides match TRBD1. Trimming took 5 bases from V and 1 from J; bases not matched to a gene: 6. The CDR3 runs to 15 residues. CDR1 SGHRS and CDR2 YFSETQ come from the germline V gene. The CDR3 loop reads CASRTGGGPNTEAFF. Written as DNA, the CDR3 is TGCGCCAGCAGGACAGGGGGAGGTCCGAACACTGAAGCTTTCTTT.

This clonotype was detected only a few times. The chain joins TRBV7-9 to TRBJ2-5; TRBD1 matches at 7 bases. The germline V gene encodes CDR1 SEHNR and CDR2 FQNEAQ (reference sequence). The V gene end was trimmed by 5 bases and the J gene end by 1 base; junction bases not matched to a gene: 4. There are 14 residues in the CDR3. This CDR3 is CASSKTGFQETQYF. For the CDR3, the DNA is TGTGCCAGCAGCAAGACAGGGTTCCAAGAGACCCAGTACTTC.

This chain links TRBV10-3 with TRBJ1-6, with 9 bases matching TRBD1. The CDR3 runs 13 residues. V lost 11 bases and J lost 5; bases outside the gene matches: 4. The germline V gene encodes CDR1 ENHRY and CDR2 SYGVKD. For the CDR3, the DNA is TGTGCCGTCCGGACAGGGGATAATTCACCCCTCCACTTT. Amino acids: CAVRTGDNSPLHF.

This clonotype has ten or more counts. This chain links TRBV24-1 with TRBJ1-5; D is unresolved. Germline CDR1 and CDR2: KGHDR and SFDVKD. V was clipped by 10 bases and J by 3 bases, with 12 bases between them. The CDR3 spans 13 residues. The CDR3 nucleotides read TGTGCCACGGGCGGGGAAACCAATCAGCCCCAGCATTTT. Translating it yields CATGGETNQPQHF.

This clonotype occurred a few times. V gene TRBV14 combines with J gene TRBJ1-4; D might be TRBD1 (6 bases). The V gene lost 4 bases and the J gene lost 0 bases, with 12 bases spanning the gap. Looked up from germline, CDR1 is SGHDN and CDR2 is FVKESK. The length of the CDR3 is 16 residues. The CDR3 coding sequence is TGTGCCAGCAGCCGACCGGGACAAGCAACTAATGAAAAACTGTTTTTT. Translation gives CASSRPGQATNEKLFF.

The V gene is TRBV2, the J gene TRBJ1-4; D gene ambiguous. CDR1 and CDR2 (germline): SNHLY, FYNNEI. The CDR3 totals 13 residues. The V end lost 5 bases, the J end lost 8 bases, and 12 bases lay between the germline ends. CDR3 protein: CASSLHGQEKLFF. CDR3 coding DNA: TGTGCCAGCAGTTTACACGGCCAAGAAAAACTGTTTTTT.

V and J are TRBV15 and TRBJ2-3, with a possible D match to TRBD1 (6 bases). The germline V gene has CDR1 LNHNV and CDR2 YYDKDF (reference sequence). CDR3 size: 15 residues. V dropped 3 bases and J dropped 1 base, with 11 bases sitting between them. The CDR3 loop is CATSRGRQGTDTQYF. The CDR3 DNA follows: TGTGCCACCAGCAGGGGTCGACAGGGCACAGATACGCAGTATTTT. The entire variable domain, with the rest obtained from reference TRBV15 and TRBJ2-3, is as follows: DAMVIQNPRYQVTQFGKPVTLSCSQTLNHNVMYWYQQKSSQAPKLLFHYYDKDFNNEADTPDNFQSRRPNTSFCFLDIRSPGLGDTAMYLCATSRGRQGTDTQYFGPGTRLTVL.

V and J are TRBV25-1 and TRBJ1-5; unclear D gene. CDR3 length: 14 amino acids. CDR1 is MGHDK, CDR2 SYGVNS, per germline. The germline V and J ends were trimmed by 5 bases and 7 bases, with 15 bases remaining between them. DNA of the CDR3: TGTGCCAGCAGTCTGAGGTCGAGCGGGCAGCCCCAGCATTTT. Protein: CASSLRSSGQPQHF.

This clonotype was counted between two and nine times. The V call is TRBV2, the J call TRBJ1-5; 9 nucleotides agree with TRBD1. Germline V gene lookup returns CDR1 SNHLY and CDR2 FYNNEI. Germline trimming cut 5 bases from V and 6 bases from J; bases unmatched to any gene: 14. CDR3 length: 17 amino acids. CDR3 in amino acids: CASSYGTGIGGIQPQHF. CDR3 sequence (DNA): TGTGCCAGCAGTTACGGGACAGGGATCGGAGGAATTCAGCCCCAGCATTTT.